This T cell receptor beta chain was identified in a study of cytomegalovirus exposure and HLA in healthy donors. Both 60 Vbeta primers and 13 Jbeta primers went into the PCR. The method was immunoSEQ multiplex PCR; TCRdb's version includes in-frame clones alone and lacks a portion of them. This sample has some 150,000 clones, with about 76% found just once. The V gene lost 5 bases and the J gene lost 2 bases, with 12 bases spanning the gap. The germline V gene encodes CDR1 SQVTM and CDR2 ANQGSEA. There are 13 residues in the CDR3. Sequenced sample: PBMCs. The receptor was isolated from a woman aged 40-49 years in good health and CMV-seronegative. The J gene is TRBJ1-2, the V gene TRBV29-1; perhaps TRBD1 as D (5 bases). The CDR3 nucleotides are TGCAGCGTTTTGTGGGGACTCAACTATGGCTACACCTTC. Translation gives CSVLWGLNYGYTF.